The next 28 T cell receptor beta chains were all read from a single sample in a study of cytomegalovirus exposure and HLA in healthy donors. Primers: 60 Vbeta forward and 13 Jbeta reverse. Data came from immunoSEQ multiplex PCR; TCRdb stores just in-frame clones and leaves some out. The table includes over 95,000 clones, under 80% detected once. Sample: PBMCs. The receptors stem from a man in his forties in good health and CMV-seronegative.

The J gene is TRBJ2-1, the V gene TRBV7-2; D ambiguous. V was trimmed by 1 base and J by 6 bases, leaving 13 bases between them. The germline CDR1 and CDR2 sequences are SGHTA and FQGNSA. The CDR3 has 15 residues. The CDR3 is CASSLVLLAANEQFF. The CDR3 DNA sequence: TGTGCCAGCAGCTTAGTTCTTCTCGCGGCCAATGAGCAGTTCTTC.

Here the CDR3 reads CASSLGSTGGRLYEQYF. DNA for the CDR3: TGTGCCAGCAGCTTAGGGTCCACTGGGGGGAGGCTCTACGAGCAGTACTTC. This chain links TRBV7-2 with TRBJ2-7; perhaps TRBD2 as D (6 bases). The germline V gene encodes CDR1 SGHTA and CDR2 FQGNSA. Between the trimmed V and J ends, which lost 1 base and 3 bases, there was a span of 19 bases. The CDR3 sequence is 17 residues long.

The rearrangement links TRBV6-5 to TRBJ2-5; the match to TRBD1 covers 7 bases. The J call may be mistaken, given a closer DNA end match to TRBJ2-7. Germline V gives CDR1 MNHEY, CDR2 SVGAGI. The CDR3 runs to 11 residues. The CDR3 DNA sequence: TGTGCCAGCAGTGGGACAGACGAGCAGTACTTC. Residues: CASSGTDEQYF.

V and J are TRBV4-1 and TRBJ2-7; D unclear. The CDR3 is 15 residues long. Germline V gene data show CDR1 as MGHRA and CDR2 as YSYEKL. Trimming removed 5 bases from V and 3 bases from J, with 17 bases in between. The CDR3 reads CASSLHYTRSYEQYF. The CDR3 DNA sequence: TGCGCCAGCAGCTTACATTACACGAGGAGCTACGAGCAGTACTTC.

Only a few counts were recorded for this clone. CDR3 amino acids: CASSLEANPREQYF. The CDR3 DNA follows: TGCGCCAGCAGCTTGGAAGCAAACCCGAGGGAGCAGTACTTC. The chain employs TRBV5-1 and TRBJ2-7; D unresolved. Germline V gene data show CDR1 as SGHRS and CDR2 as YFSETQ. The CDR3 is 14 residues long. The V end lost 0 bases, the J end lost 7 bases, and 14 bases lay between the germline ends.

This clone was seen just once. CDR3 protein: CASSQAGDTTNYGYTF. In nucleotides, the CDR3 is TGTGCCAGCAGCCAAGCGGGGGATACTACTAACTATGGCTACACCTTC. The chain is built from TRBV4-2 and TRBJ1-2; D may be TRBD1 (5 bases). Germline lookup yields CDR1 LGHNA and CDR2 YNFKEQ. V shed 1 base and J shed 0 bases, with 12 bases lying between them. This CDR3 spans 16 amino acids.

The V gene is TRBV5-8, the J gene TRBJ1-2; tentatively, D is TRBD1 (6 bases). Trimming left V 0 bases short and J 4 bases short, with 13 bases between. Germline V gives CDR1 SGHTS, CDR2 YDEGEE. This CDR3 has 15 amino acids. DNA for the CDR3: TGTGCCAGCAGCTTGGAACAGGGACCCCCCTATGGCTACACCTTC. As protein: CASSLEQGPPYGYTF. The whole variable domain, filled in from reference TRBV5-8 and TRBJ1-2, reads EAGVTQSPTHLIKTRGQQATLRCSPISGHTSVYWYQQALGLGLQFLLWYDEGEERNRGNFPPRFSGRQFPNYSSELNVNALELEDSALYLCASSLEQGPPYGYTFGSGTRLTVV.

This chain joins TRBV28 and TRBJ2-5; TRBD2 matches 7 bases. The CDR3 is made up of 14 amino acids. Germline V gene sequence: CDR1 MDHEN, CDR2 SYDVKM. V was pared by 8 bases and J by 5 bases, with 11 bases of the junction left unmatched. The CDR3 DNA reads as TGTGCCAGCCCCCCAGCGGGAAGGTTTGAGACCCAGTACTTC. It codes for CASPPAGRFETQYF. Full variable domain (remainder filled in from reference TRBV28 and TRBJ2-5): DVKVTQSSRYLVKRTGEKVFLECVQDMDHENMFWYRQDPGLGLRLIYFSYDVKMKEKGDIPEGYSVSREKKERFSLILESASTNQTSMYLCASPPAGRFETQYFGPGTRLLVL.

A single count supports this clone. The chain links TRBV5-1 to TRBJ1-1; 10 bases are a match to TRBD1. The CDR3 spans 16 residues. Germline assignment: CDR1 SGHRS and CDR2 YFSETQ. The trim removed 3 bases at V and 5 bases at J, leaving 10 bases unmatched. The CDR3 DNA sequence: TGCGCCAGCAGCTGGGGGGTGACAGGGGGCCATACTGAAGCTTTCTTT. Amino acid sequence: CASSWGVTGGHTEAFF.

A remark on this clone: A junction end diverges from the germline sequence, so it may reflect a read error. The CDR3 DNA follows: TGTTCCAGCAGCCCCCCAGTGGCCAGGGGGAATGAAAAACTGTTTTTT. Protein: CSSSPPVARGNEKLFF. This sequence joins TRBV7-9 and TRBJ1-4; 7 positions match TRBD1. The CDR3 length is 16 residues. Germline V CDR1 and CDR2: SEHNR, FQNEAQ (reference sequence).

The DNA of the CDR3 is TGTGCCAGCAGCTTAACTTTCACCGGGACAGGGGATGGCTACACCTTC. This gives the protein CASSLTFTGTGDGYTF. This chain connects TRBV7-9 to TRBJ1-2; 10 bases line up with TRBD1. This CDR3 comprises 16 residues. V lost 2 bases, J lost 6 bases, and 9 bases stayed unmatched. Germline assignment: CDR1 SEHNR and CDR2 FQNEAQ (reference sequence).

The chain joins TRBV28 to TRBJ1-5; 8 positions match TRBD1. In germline, CDR1 is MDHEN, CDR2 SYDVKM. With V trimmed by 4 bases and J by 6 bases, 5 bases remained unmatched. The CDR3 sequence is 14 residues long. The CDR3 region is CASSSGGTSQPQHF. For the CDR3, the DNA is TGTGCCAGCAGTTCAGGGGGCACGAGTCAGCCCCAGCATTTT.

V is TRBV7-2 and J is TRBJ2-3; TRBD2 agrees at 9 bases. The CDR3 length is 15 residues. The germline gives CDR1 SGHTA, CDR2 FQGNSA. The V and J ends lost 2 bases and 2 bases, in that order; junction bases with no gene match: 2. The CDR3 sequence: CASSLLAGLTDTQYF. The CDR3 DNA sequence: TGTGCCAGCAGCTTACTAGCGGGGCTCACAGATACGCAGTATTTT.

This clone was detected a few times. The chain is built from TRBV6-1 and TRBJ2-3; 10 positions agree with TRBD2. This CDR3 is 15 amino acids long. Unmatched junction bases numbered 6, after V lost 4 bases and J lost 5 bases. Germline V lookup: CDR1 MNHNS, CDR2 SASEGT. The CDR3 DNA follows: TGTGCCAGCAGTGCGCGAGGGACTAGCGTAGATACGCAGTATTTT. The encoded protein is CASSARGTSVDTQYF.

V is TRBV28 and J is TRBJ2-5; D gene unclear. The J call could be wrong; TRBJ2-7 is a better fit for the DNA end. The CDR3 is 13 residues long. CDR1 is MDHEN, CDR2 SYDVKM, per germline. CDR3 bases: TGTGCCAGCACCGCCAGGCCCTCCTACGAGCAGTACTTC. Amino acid sequence: CASTARPSYEQYF.

V gene TRBV27 combines with J gene TRBJ2-3, with TRBD2 matching over 8 bases. This CDR3 has 17 amino acids. Germline V CDR1 and CDR2: MNHEY, SMNVEV (reference sequence). V gave up 7 bases and J gave up 4 bases; unmatched junction bases: 16. The CDR3 region is CASNPPQGGGHADTQYF. Written as DNA, the CDR3 is TGTGCCAGCAACCCTCCCCAGGGCGGGGGGCATGCAGATACGCAGTATTTT.

The chain has TRBV5-1 and TRBJ2-2; a possible D gene is TRBD2 (6 bases). Per germline, CDR1 SGHRS and CDR2 YFSETQ. The CDR3 sequence is 15 residues long. The V end was cut by 0 bases, the J end by 6 bases, with 12 bases between. The chain's CDR3 is CASSLVRERAGELFF. For the CDR3, the DNA is TGCGCCAGCAGCTTGGTTCGGGAGAGGGCCGGGGAGCTGTTTTTT.

This CDR3 reads CASRRFTGSWGETQYF. For the CDR3, the DNA is TGCGCCAGCAGGCGATTCACAGGGAGCTGGGGGGAGACCCAGTACTTC. This sequence joins TRBV5-1 and TRBJ2-5, with a weak D call TRBD1 (6 bases). Deletions cut 5 bases from V and 5 bases from J, with 22 bases between. Germline assignment: CDR1 SGHRS and CDR2 YFSETQ. The CDR3 spans 16 residues.

The rearrangement uses TRBV5-6 and TRBJ1-6; D is unresolved. This CDR3 region has 13 residues. The germline gives CDR1 SGHDT, CDR2 YYEEEE. Trimming took off 7 bases at V and 4 bases at J, with 9 bases between the two ends. CDR3 residues: CASAARYNSPLHF. The CDR3 DNA follows: TGTGCCAGCGCCGCCAGGTATAATTCACCCCTCCACTTT.

The rearrangement joins TRBV19 to TRBJ1-2; TRBD1 matches 7 bases. Trimming removed 10 bases from V and 7 bases from J; junction bases left unmatched: 12. This CDR3 spans 13 amino acids. Germline V gene data show CDR1 as LNHDA and CDR2 as SQIVND (reference sequence). The CDR3: CATKRQGLSGYTF. The CDR3 nucleotides read TGTGCCACTAAACGACAGGGATTGAGTGGCTACACCTTC. Based on the CDR3 plus reference TRBV19 and TRBJ1-2, the full variable domain is DGGITQSPKYLFRKEGQNVTLSCEQNLNHDAMYWYRQDPGQGLRLIYYSQIVNDFQKGDIAEGYSVSREKKESFPLTVTSAQKNPTAFYLCATKRQGLSGYTFGSGTRLTVV.

The CDR3 DNA follows: TGTGCCAGTACAATCGCAGCGAACTCTGGAAACACCATATATTTT. Translation gives CASTIAANSGNTIYF. The V gene is TRBV19, the J gene TRBJ1-3; D gene unclear. This CDR3 has 15 residues. Germline V gene sequence: CDR1 LNHDA, CDR2 SQIVND (reference sequence). The germline V and J ends were trimmed by 7 bases and 0 bases, with 13 bases remaining between them.

Of note for this clone: Relative to the germline gene, one junction end is altered; a read error may explain this. V is TRBV15 and J is TRBJ2-1, with a tentative D call TRBD1 (6 bases). The CDR3 runs to 15 residues. Germline V gene lookup returns CDR1 LNHNV and CDR2 YYDKDF (reference sequence). The CDR3 sequence is CATSVGTRTYDEQFF. For the CDR3, the DNA is TGTGCCACCAGCGTCGGGACAAGGACCTACGATGAGCAGTTCTTC.

V gene TRBV5-5 combines with J gene TRBJ2-7; D possibly corresponds to TRBD2 (7 bases). CDR1 is SGHKS, CDR2 YYEKEE, per germline (reference sequence). This CDR3 contains 19 residues. The V and J ends lost 0 bases and 1 base respectively, with 23 bases between them. The CDR3 spells CASSLAAFSGGASSYEQYF. In DNA, the CDR3 is TGTGCCAGCAGCTTGGCCGCTTTTAGTGGGGGGGCTTCGTCCTACGAGCAGTACTTC.

In this sample, this clone turned up a few times. The CDR3 DNA reads TGTGCCAGCAGCTATCCACAGGTGCACGAGCAGTACTTC. It specifies CASSYPQVHEQYF. V and J are TRBV5-6 and TRBJ2-7; possible D gene TRBD1, 5 bases. Germline CDR1 and CDR2: SGHDT and YYEEEE. This CDR3 is 13 amino acids long. Trimming cost V 3 bases and J 5 bases, with 12 bases left between them.

Written as DNA, the CDR3 is TGTGCCAACTCTGACAGGGTGCAGTACACAGATACGCAGTATTTT. Translation: CANSDRVQYTDTQYF. The chain employs TRBV7-9 and TRBJ2-3; 7 bases are a match to TRBD1. The ends lost 10 bases at V and 2 bases at J; junction bases unmatched: 12. Germline V gives CDR1 SEHNR, CDR2 FQNEAQ (reference sequence). The CDR3 has 15 residues.

The CDR3 sequence: CSVGPAGVARETQYF. CDR3 bases: TGCAGCGTTGGCCCGGCGGGAGTGGCGCGTGAGACCCAGTACTTC. The gene calls are TRBV29-1 and TRBJ2-5; TRBD2 matches at 7 bases. Trimming at V came to 4 bases and at J to 5 bases, leaving 13 bases not matched to a gene. This CDR3 has 15 residues. From germline, CDR1 is SQVTM and CDR2 ANQGSEA.

This clone was found a few times. The rearrangement links TRBV4-3 to TRBJ2-1; TRBD2 is a possible D gene (6 bases). Per germline, CDR1 LGHNA and CDR2 YSLEER. The V gene lost 1 base and the J gene lost 0 bases, with 10 bases spanning the gap. This CDR3 comprises 16 residues. CDR3 nucleotides: TGCGCCAGCAGCCAAGGGCGGGGAGGCTCCTACAATGAGCAGTTCTTC. Its protein is CASSQGRGGSYNEQFF.

The chain employs TRBV2 and TRBJ2-5; 8 positions match TRBD2. The CDR3 sequence is 14 residues long. Germline V gives CDR1 SNHLY, CDR2 FYNNEI. Trimming at V came to 5 bases and at J to 5 bases, leaving 7 bases not matched to a gene. DNA for the CDR3: TGTGCCAGCAGTCTCGCGGGGGGCACGGAGACCCAGTACTTC. Translating gives CASSLAGGTETQYF.